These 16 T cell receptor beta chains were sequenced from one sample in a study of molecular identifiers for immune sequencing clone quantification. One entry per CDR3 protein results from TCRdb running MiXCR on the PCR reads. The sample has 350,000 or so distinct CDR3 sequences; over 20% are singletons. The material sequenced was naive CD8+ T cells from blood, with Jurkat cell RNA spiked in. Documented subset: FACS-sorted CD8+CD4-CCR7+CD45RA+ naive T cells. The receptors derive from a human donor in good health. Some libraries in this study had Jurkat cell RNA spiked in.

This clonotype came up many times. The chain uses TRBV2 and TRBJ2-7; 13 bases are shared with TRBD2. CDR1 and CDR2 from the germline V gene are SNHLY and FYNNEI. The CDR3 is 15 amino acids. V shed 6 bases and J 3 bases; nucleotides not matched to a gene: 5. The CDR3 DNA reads TGTGCCAGCAGAGGGACTAGCGGGACTGTCTACGAGCAGTACTTC. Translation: CASRGTSGTVYEQYF.

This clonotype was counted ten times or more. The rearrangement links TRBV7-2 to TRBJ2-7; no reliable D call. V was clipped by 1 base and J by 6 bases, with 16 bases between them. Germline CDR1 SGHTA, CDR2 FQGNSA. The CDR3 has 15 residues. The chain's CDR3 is CASSLGVFPVSEQYF. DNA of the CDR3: TGTGCCAGCAGCTTAGGTGTTTTCCCGGTCTCCGAGCAGTACTTC.

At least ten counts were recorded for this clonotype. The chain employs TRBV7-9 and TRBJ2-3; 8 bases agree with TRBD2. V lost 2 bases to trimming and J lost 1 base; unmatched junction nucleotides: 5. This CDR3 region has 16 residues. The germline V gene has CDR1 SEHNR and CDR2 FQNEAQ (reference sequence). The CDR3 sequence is CASSLILADRTDTQYF. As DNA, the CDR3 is TGTGCCAGCAGCTTAATACTAGCGGACCGCACAGATACGCAGTATTTT.

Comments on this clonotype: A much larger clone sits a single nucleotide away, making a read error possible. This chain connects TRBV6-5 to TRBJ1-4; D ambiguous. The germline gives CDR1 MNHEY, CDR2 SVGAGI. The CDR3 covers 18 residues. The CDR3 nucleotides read TGTGCCAGCAGTCACTCGGGCAGCCGCGGGGTAACTAATGAAAAACTGTTTTTT. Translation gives CASSHSGSRGVTNEKLFF.

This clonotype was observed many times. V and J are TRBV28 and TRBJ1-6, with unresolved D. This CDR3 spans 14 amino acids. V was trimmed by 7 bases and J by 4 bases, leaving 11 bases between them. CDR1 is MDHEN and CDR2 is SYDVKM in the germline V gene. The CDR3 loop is CASKGLGYNSPLHF. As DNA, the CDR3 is TGTGCCAGCAAGGGTCTAGGGTATAATTCACCCCTCCACTTT.

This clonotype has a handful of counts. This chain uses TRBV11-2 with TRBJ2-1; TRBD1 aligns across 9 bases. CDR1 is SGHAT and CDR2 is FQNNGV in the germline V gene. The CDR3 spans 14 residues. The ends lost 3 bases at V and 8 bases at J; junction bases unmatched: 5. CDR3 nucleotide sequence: TGTGCCAGCAGCTTCGGGACAGGGATCTATGAGCAGTTCTTC. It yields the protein CASSFGTGIYEQFF.

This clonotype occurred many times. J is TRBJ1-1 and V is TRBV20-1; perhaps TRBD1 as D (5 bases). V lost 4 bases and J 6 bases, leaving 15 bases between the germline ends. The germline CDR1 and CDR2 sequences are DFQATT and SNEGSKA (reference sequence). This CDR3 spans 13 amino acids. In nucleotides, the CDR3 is TGCAGTGCTACAACCCGGGGGAGGCCTGAAGCTTTCTTT. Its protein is CSATTRGRPEAFF.

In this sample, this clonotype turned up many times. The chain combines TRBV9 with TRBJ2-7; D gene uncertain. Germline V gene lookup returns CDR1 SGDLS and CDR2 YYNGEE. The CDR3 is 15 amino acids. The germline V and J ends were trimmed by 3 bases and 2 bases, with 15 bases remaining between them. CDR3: CASSGRLGSAYEQYF. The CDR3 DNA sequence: TGTGCCAGCAGCGGCCGCCTAGGTTCTGCCTACGAGCAGTACTTC.

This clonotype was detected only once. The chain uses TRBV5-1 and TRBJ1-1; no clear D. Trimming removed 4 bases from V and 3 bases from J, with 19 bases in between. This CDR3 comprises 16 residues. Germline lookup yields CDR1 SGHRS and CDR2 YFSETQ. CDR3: CASSPGRRPEDTEAFF. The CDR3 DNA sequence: TGCGCCAGCAGCCCTGGACGGAGGCCGGAGGACACTGAAGCTTTCTTT. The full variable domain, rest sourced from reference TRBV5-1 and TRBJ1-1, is KAGVTQTPRYLIKTRGQQVTLSCSPISGHRSVSWYQQTPGQGLQFLFEYFSETQRNKGNFPGRFSGRQFSNSRSEMNVSTLELGDSALYLCASSPGRRPEDTEAFFGQGTRLTVV.

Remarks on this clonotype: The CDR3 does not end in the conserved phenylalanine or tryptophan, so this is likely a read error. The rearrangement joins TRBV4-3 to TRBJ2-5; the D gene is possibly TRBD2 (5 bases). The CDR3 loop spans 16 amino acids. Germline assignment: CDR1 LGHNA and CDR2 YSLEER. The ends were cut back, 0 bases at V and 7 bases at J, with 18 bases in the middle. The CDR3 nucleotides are TGCGCCAGCAGCCAAGACCCCGGAGGCAGCCCAGGGACCCAGTACTCC. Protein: CASSQDPGGSPGTQYS.

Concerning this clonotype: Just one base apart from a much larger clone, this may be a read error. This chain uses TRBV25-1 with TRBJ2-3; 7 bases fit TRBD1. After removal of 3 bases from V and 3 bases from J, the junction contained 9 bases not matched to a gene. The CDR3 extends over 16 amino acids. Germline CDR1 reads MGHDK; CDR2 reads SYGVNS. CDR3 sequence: CASSDGLGGATDTQYF. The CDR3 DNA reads TGTGCCAGCAGTGATGGGTTAGGGGGCGCGACAGATACGCAGTATTTT. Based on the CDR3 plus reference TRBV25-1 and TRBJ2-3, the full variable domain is EADIYQTPRYLVIGTGKKITLECSQTMGHDKMYWYQQDPGMELHLIHYSYGVNSTEKGDLSSESTVSRIRTEHFPLTLESARPSHTSQYLCASSDGLGGATDTQYFGPGTRLTVL.

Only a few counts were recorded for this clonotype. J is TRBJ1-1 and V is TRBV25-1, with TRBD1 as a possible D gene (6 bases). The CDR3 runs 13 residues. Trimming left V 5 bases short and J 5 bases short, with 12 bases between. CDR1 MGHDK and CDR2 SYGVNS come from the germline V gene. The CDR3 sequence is CASSWGGWTEAFF. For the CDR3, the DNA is TGTGCCAGCAGTTGGGGGGGCTGGACTGAAGCTTTCTTT.

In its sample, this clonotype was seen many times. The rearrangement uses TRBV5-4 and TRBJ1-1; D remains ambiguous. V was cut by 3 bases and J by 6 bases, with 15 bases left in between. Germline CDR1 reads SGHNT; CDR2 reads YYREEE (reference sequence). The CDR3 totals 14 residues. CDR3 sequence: CASSSPGGPSEAFF. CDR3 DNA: TGTGCCAGCAGCTCCCCCGGAGGACCGTCTGAAGCTTTCTTT.

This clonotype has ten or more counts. The CDR3 here is CASGAGYEQYF. The CDR3 nucleotides are TGTGCCAGCGGGGCAGGGTACGAGCAGTACTTC. The rearrangement uses TRBV27 and TRBJ2-7, with a weak D call TRBD1 (5 bases). Germline loops: CDR1 MNHEY, CDR2 SMNVEV (reference sequence). The CDR3 runs to 11 residues. V lost 8 bases and J 4 bases, leaving 9 bases between the germline ends.

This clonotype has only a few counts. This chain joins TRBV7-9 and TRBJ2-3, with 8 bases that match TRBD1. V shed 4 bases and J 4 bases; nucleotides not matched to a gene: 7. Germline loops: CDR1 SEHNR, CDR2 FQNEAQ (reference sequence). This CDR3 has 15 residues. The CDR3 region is CASSSGQGLADTQYF. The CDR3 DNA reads TGTGCCAGCAGCTCAGGACAGGGCCTCGCAGATACGCAGTATTTT.

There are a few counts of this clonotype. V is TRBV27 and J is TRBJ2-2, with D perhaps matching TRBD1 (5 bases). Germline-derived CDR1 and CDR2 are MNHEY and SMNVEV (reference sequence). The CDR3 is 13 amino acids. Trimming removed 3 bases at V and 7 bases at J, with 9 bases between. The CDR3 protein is CASSFKRGGELFF. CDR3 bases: TGTGCCAGCAGTTTTAAAAGGGGCGGGGAGCTGTTTTTT.